Described below is a single T cell receptor (beta chain) sequence and its context. No antigen is known for it. The data derive from a study of cytomegalovirus exposure and HLA in healthy donors. Study-wide context: Around 190 million T cells yielded 117 million unique TCR beta sequences, as an earlier analysis found.

Study-level points and caveats: Rates of TCR association differed by HLA locus in a later analysis, with DRB1 highest and HLA-C lowest. Excluded: some indistinguishable V segments such as TRBV6-2 and TRBV6-3.

This CDR3 contains 15 residues. CDR1 SGHRS and CDR2 YFSETQ come from the germline V gene. V trimming: 0 bases; J trimming: 4 bases; junction bases outside the gene matches: 3. Primers: 60 Vbeta forward and 13 Jbeta reverse. The assay was immunoSEQ multiplex PCR, and TCRdb's table has in-frame clones only and misses some. In the table there are 150,000 to 200,000 clones, around 80% of which are singletons. This clonotype was sampled from a woman aged 25 to 39 in good health and CMV-seropositive. Sequencing was done on a sample of PBMCs. The J gene is TRBJ1-4, the V gene TRBV5-1, with 7 positions matching TRBD1. CDR3 protein: CASSLGGTVNEKLFF. In DNA, the CDR3 is TGCGCCAGCAGCTTGGGGGGGACAGTTAATGAAAAACTGTTTTTT.